This TCR beta chain was identified in a study of cytomegalovirus exposure and HLA in healthy donors. Study outcomes and limitations: The productive fraction for most TCR beta V segments was about 87% or about 30% in an earlier analysis. The authors later found most CMV-associated TCR beta chains appeared HLA-restricted.

A word on this clone: Its antigen remains unidentified.

These donors, healthy bone marrow donors, were studied. With 60 Vbeta and 13 Jbeta primers, the PCR was carried out. The table came from immunoSEQ multiplex PCR; TCRdb's copy has only in-frame clones and leaves some out. The table includes fewer than 120,000 clones, around 85% detected once. The sequenced material came from PBMCs. This receptor was taken from a man aged 40-49 years in good health and CMV-seronegative.

The CDR3 reads CASSSGGTQETQYF. The CDR3 DNA follows: TGCGCCAGCAGCTCTGGGGGGACCCAAGAGACCCAGTACTTC. The chain has TRBV5-1 and TRBJ2-5; D is perhaps TRBD2 (6 bases). Per the germline V gene, CDR1 is SGHRS and CDR2 is YFSETQ. The V and J ends lost 3 bases and 1 base respectively, with 10 bases between them. The CDR3 contains 14 residues.